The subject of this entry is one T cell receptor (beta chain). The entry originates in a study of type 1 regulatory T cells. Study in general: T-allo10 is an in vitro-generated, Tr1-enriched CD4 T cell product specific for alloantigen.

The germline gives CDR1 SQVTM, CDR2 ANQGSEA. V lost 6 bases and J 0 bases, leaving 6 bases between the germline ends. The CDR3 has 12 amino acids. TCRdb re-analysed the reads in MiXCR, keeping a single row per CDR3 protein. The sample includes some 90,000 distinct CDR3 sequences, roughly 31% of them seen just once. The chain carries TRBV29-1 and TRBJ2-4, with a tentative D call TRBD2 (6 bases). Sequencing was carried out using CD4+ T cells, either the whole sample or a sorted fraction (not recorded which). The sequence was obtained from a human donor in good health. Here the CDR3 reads CSVGLAKNIQYF. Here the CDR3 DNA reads TGCAGCGTGGGACTAGCCAAAAACATTCAGTACTTC.